Listed below are T cell receptor beta chains from one sample, sequenced in a study of shared T cell receptors in the human thymus. Measured with immunoSEQ multiplex PCR; TCRdb has only the in-frame clones, and not every one. The profile shows hundreds of thousands of clones, approximately 78% of them singletons. The sample also formed part of further work on human thymus T cells.

The specimen was thymocytes. These receptors were collected from a boy younger than two with a congenital heart defect. The CDR3 runs from the conserved cysteine through the conserved F or W. The D gene is left open where the match is weak. Clone size is not always given. Where it is, it says once, few, many or a class for expanded clones.

D gene: NA
V gene: TRBV30
clone size: NA
J gene: TRBJ2-2
CDR3 protein: CAWCRGGGITGELFF
CDR3 DNA: TGTGCCTGGTGCCGTGGTGGGGGCATCACCGGGGAGCTGTTTTTT

D gene: TRBD1
V gene: TRBV25-1
clone size: NA
J gene: TRBJ2-5
CDR3 protein: CASSRQGRLQETQYF
CDR3 DNA: TGTGCCAGCAGTAGACAGGGGCGCTTACAAGAGACCCAGTACTTC

D gene: NA
V gene: TRBV2
clone size: NA
J gene: TRBJ1-1
CDR3 protein: CASSEVGHWDLEAFF
CDR3 DNA: TGTGCCAGCAGTGAAGTTGGGCATTGGGACTTGGAAGCTTTCTTT

D gene: TRBD1
V gene: TRBV4-1
clone size: NA
J gene: TRBJ2-7
CDR3 protein: CASSQERGRSLEQYF
CDR3 DNA: TGCGCCAGCAGCCAAGAGAGGGGGCGATCCCTCGAGCAGTACTTC

D gene: TRBD2
V gene: TRBV7-6
clone size: NA
J gene: TRBJ2-1
CDR3 protein: CASSSYTSVTGGEQFF
CDR3 DNA: TGTGCCAGCAGCTCCTACACTAGCGTTACTGGGGGTGAGCAGTTCTTC

D gene: NA
V gene: TRBV12-5
clone size: NA
J gene: TRBJ1-2
CDR3 protein: CASGPSGGRMNYGYTF
CDR3 DNA: TGTGCTAGTGGCCCTTCCGGGGGGAGGATGAACTATGGCTACACCTTC

D gene: NA
V gene: TRBV25-1
clone size: NA
J gene: TRBJ2-4
CDR3 protein: CASSESRSTLLAKNIQYF
CDR3 DNA: TGTGCCAGCAGTGAATCGAGGTCGACCTTACTAGCCAAAAACATTCAGTACTTC

D gene: NA
V gene: TRBV28
clone size: NA
J gene: TRBJ2-2
CDR3 protein: CASSRTDTGELFF
CDR3 DNA: TGTGCCAGCAGTCGGACAGACACCGGGGAGCTGTTTTTT

D gene: NA
V gene: TRBV28
clone size: NA
J gene: TRBJ1-1
CDR3 protein: CASSFEWTEAFF
CDR3 DNA: TGTGCCAGCAGCTTCGAGTGGACTGAAGCTTTCTTT

D gene: NA
V gene: TRBV29-1
clone size: NA
J gene: TRBJ1-1
CDR3 protein: CSVEDLIGRDSNTEAFF
CDR3 DNA: TGCAGCGTTGAAGATCTTATAGGCAGGGATTCTAACACTGAAGCTTTCTTT

D gene: TRBD2
V gene: TRBV9
clone size: NA
J gene: TRBJ2-1
CDR3 protein: CASSVVREGRNEQFF
CDR3 DNA: TGTGCCAGCAGCGTAGTGCGGGAGGGCCGGAATGAGCAGTTCTTC

D gene: NA
V gene: TRBV10-2
clone size: NA
J gene: TRBJ2-1
CDR3 protein: CASSEPLGSADPNEQFF
CDR3 DNA: TGCGCCAGCAGTGAGCCCCTGGGTAGCGCCGACCCAAATGAGCAGTTCTTC

D gene: TRBD2
V gene: TRBV11-2
clone size: NA
J gene: TRBJ2-7
CDR3 protein: CASSRLAGPTSYEQYF
CDR3 DNA: TGTGCCAGCAGCCGTCTAGCGGGGCCAACCTCCTACGAGCAGTACTTC

D gene: TRBD1
V gene: TRBV10-3
clone size: NA
J gene: TRBJ1-2
CDR3 protein: CAISGRQGLDYGYTF
CDR3 DNA: TGTGCCATCAGTGGCCGACAGGGTCTCGACTATGGCTACACCTTC

D gene: TRBD1
V gene: TRBV4-3
clone size: NA
J gene: TRBJ2-3
CDR3 protein: CASSQDRSGQGWPDTQYF
CDR3 DNA: TGCGCCAGCAGCCAAGATCGAAGCGGACAGGGCTGGCCAGATACGCAGTATTTT

D gene: TRBD2
V gene: TRBV6-1
clone size: NA
J gene: TRBJ2-5
CDR3 protein: CASSAGLAGETETQYF
CDR3 DNA: TGTGCCAGCAGTGCCGGACTAGCGGGAGAAACGGAGACCCAGTACTTC

D gene: NA
V gene: TRBV30
clone size: NA
J gene: TRBJ1-1
CDR3 protein: CALDGRNTEAFF
CDR3 DNA: TGTGCCTTGGACGGGAGGAACACTGAAGCTTTCTTT

D gene: TRBD2
V gene: TRBV27
clone size: NA
J gene: TRBJ2-3
CDR3 protein: CASRQKAAGGFTDTQYF
CDR3 DNA: TGTGCCAGCAGACAAAAGGCAGCGGGGGGATTCACAGATACGCAGTATTTT

D gene: NA
V gene: TRBV2
clone size: NA
J gene: TRBJ1-2
CDR3 protein: CASSDPRGHYGYTF
CDR3 DNA: TGTGCCAGCAGTGACCCCAGGGGACACTATGGCTACACCTTC

D gene: TRBD1
V gene: TRBV5-6
clone size: NA
J gene: TRBJ2-5
CDR3 protein: CASSLGTGVRETQYF
CDR3 DNA: TGTGCCAGCAGCTTGGGGACAGGGGTGCGAGAGACCCAGTACTTC

D gene: NA
V gene: TRBV9
clone size: NA
J gene: TRBJ2-5
CDR3 protein: CASSVYYGRLQETQYF
CDR3 DNA: TGTGCCAGCAGCGTATACTACGGCCGTCTACAAGAGACCCAGTACTTC

D gene: TRBD2
V gene: TRBV13
clone size: NA
J gene: TRBJ2-5
CDR3 protein: CASSKQLAGVRQETQYF
CDR3 DNA: TGTGCCAGCAGCAAACAACTAGCGGGAGTTAGGCAAGAGACCCAGTACTTC

D gene: NA
V gene: TRBV18
clone size: NA
J gene: TRBJ2-7
CDR3 protein: CASSPTTYEQYF
CDR3 DNA: TGTGCCAGCTCACCAACTACCTACGAGCAGTACTTC

D gene: TRBD2
V gene: TRBV15
clone size: once
J gene: TRBJ2-5
CDR3 protein: CATCTRGEGETQYF
CDR3 DNA: TGTGCCACCTGCACACGGGGGGAGGGGGAGACCCAGTACTTC

D gene: NA
V gene: TRBV5-6
clone size: NA
J gene: TRBJ2-7
CDR3 protein: CASSKGLPGIYEQYF
CDR3 DNA: TGTGCCAGCAGCAAGGGACTGCCCGGGATTTACGAGCAGTACTTC

D gene: TRBD2
V gene: TRBV5-8
clone size: NA
J gene: TRBJ2-7
CDR3 protein: CASWDSGSHEQYF
CDR3 DNA: TGTGCCAGCTGGGATAGCGGGAGCCACGAGCAGTACTTC

D gene: NA
V gene: TRBV5-6
clone size: NA
J gene: TRBJ1-2
CDR3 protein: CASSSGRGEYGYTF
CDR3 DNA: TGTGCCAGCAGCTCAGGGCGGGGGGAATATGGCTACACCTTC

D gene: TRBD1
V gene: TRBV27
clone size: NA
J gene: TRBJ2-7
CDR3 protein: CASSLGTWDREPYEQYF
CDR3 DNA: TGTGCCAGCAGTCTCGGCACTTGGGACAGGGAGCCCTACGAGCAGTACTTC

D gene: NA
V gene: TRBV11-2
clone size: NA
J gene: TRBJ1-5
CDR3 protein: CASSFSGREAQPQHF
CDR3 DNA: TGTGCCAGCAGCTTTAGTGGCAGGGAGGCTCAGCCCCAGCATTTT

D gene: NA
V gene: TRBV13
clone size: NA
J gene: TRBJ2-7
CDR3 protein: CASSLGPGEYEQYF
CDR3 DNA: TGTGCCAGCAGCTTAGGCCCAGGGGAGTACGAGCAGTACTTC

D gene: NA
V gene: TRBV6-1
clone size: NA
J gene: TRBJ1-2
CDR3 protein: CASSVRVRDYYGYTF
CDR3 DNA: TGTGCCAGCAGTGTCAGGGTTCGGGACTACTATGGCTACACCTTC

D gene: NA
V gene: TRBV21-1
clone size: NA
J gene: TRBJ2-4
CDR3 protein: CASSKGQAEDSIENIQYF
CDR3 DNA: TGTGCCAGCAGCAAAGGTCAAGCAGAGGATTCGATTGAAAACATTCAGTACTTC

D gene: NA
V gene: TRBV12-2
clone size: NA
J gene: TRBJ2-1
CDR3 protein: CASRPSGSSYNEQFF
CDR3 DNA: TGTGCAAGTCGCCCTAGCGGGAGCTCCTACAATGAGCAGTTCTTC

D gene: NA
V gene: TRBV6-1
clone size: NA
J gene: TRBJ2-7
CDR3 protein: CASRPDSASYEQYF
CDR3 DNA: TGTGCCAGCAGGCCGGACAGTGCCTCCTACGAGCAGTACTTC

D gene: TRBD2
V gene: TRBV5-1
clone size: NA
J gene: TRBJ2-5
CDR3 protein: CASSLGTSGRSETQYF
CDR3 DNA: TGCGCCAGCAGCTTGGGGACTAGCGGGAGGTCAGAGACCCAGTACTTC

D gene: TRBD1
V gene: TRBV7-2
clone size: NA
J gene: TRBJ2-2
CDR3 protein: CASSPRQGRWTGELFF
CDR3 DNA: TGTGCCAGCAGCCCCAGACAGGGACGTTGGACCGGGGAGCTGTTTTTT

D gene: TRBD1
V gene: TRBV10-3
clone size: NA
J gene: TRBJ2-5
CDR3 protein: CACKGTGGETQYF
CDR3 DNA: TGTGCCTGCAAAGGGACAGGGGGAGAGACCCAGTACTTC

D gene: TRBD1
V gene: TRBV7-2
clone size: NA
J gene: TRBJ1-1
CDR3 protein: CASSFSPGTANTEAFF
CDR3 DNA: TGTGCCAGCAGCTTTTCCCCCGGGACAGCGAACACTGAAGCTTTCTTT

D gene: NA
V gene: TRBV4-2
clone size: NA
J gene: TRBJ1-4
CDR3 protein: CASSQTGDREKLFF
CDR3 DNA: TGTGCCAGCAGCCAGACAGGTGACAGGGAAAAACTGTTTTTT

D gene: TRBD1
V gene: TRBV6-1
clone size: NA
J gene: TRBJ1-5
CDR3 protein: CASSGRTGVNQPQHF
CDR3 DNA: TGTGCCAGCAGTGGCAGGACAGGGGTCAATCAGCCCCAGCATTTT

D gene: TRBD2
V gene: TRBV7-9
clone size: NA
J gene: TRBJ2-5
CDR3 protein: CASSYRTSGRTWETQYF
CDR3 DNA: TGTGCCAGCAGCTACCGGACTAGCGGGAGAACGTGGGAGACCCAGTACTTC

D gene: TRBD2
V gene: TRBV15
clone size: NA
J gene: TRBJ2-1
CDR3 protein: CATGQLEARRGNEQFF
CDR3 DNA: TGTGCCACCGGCCAGTTGGAAGCGAGGCGGGGGAATGAGCAGTTCTTC

D gene: NA
V gene: TRBV30
clone size: once
J gene: TRBJ2-6
CDR3 protein: CAWSYGGSGANVLTF
CDR3 DNA: TGTGCCTGGAGTTACGGGGGCTCTGGGGCCAACGTCCTGACTTTC

D gene: TRBD1
V gene: TRBV6-6
clone size: few
J gene: TRBJ2-7
CDR3 protein: CASSNRVDRYEQYF
CDR3 DNA: TGTGCCAGCAGCAACCGAGTGGACAGGTACGAGCAGTACTTC